This TCR beta chain came from a study of beta chain features in type 1 diabetes. Findings and limits, study-wide: HLA effects on TCRB rearrangement stayed unresolved here. Moderate but significant shortening of TCRB CDR3s was recorded in all four CD4+ subsets from Type 1 diabetes patients. The cDNA sequencing approach could over-represent high-TCR-expressing cells. Fewer junction insertions and more nucleotide deletions appeared in type 1 diabetes patients.

The sample holds a few counts of this clone. The antigen is unknown. CDR1 SGHTA and CDR2 FQGNSA come from the germline V gene. With 2 bases removed from V and 4 bases from J, the gap between germline ends came to 8 bases. The CDR3 has 13 amino acids. Expressed TCRB transcripts were sequenced because the isolated RNA had all been reverse transcribed beforehand. Produced via immunoSEQ multiplex PCR; TCRdb's table is partial and in-frame only. The sample has 120,000 to 150,000 clones; approximately 9.8% are singletons. The source is a woman aged 40 to 50 in good health. The sample consisted of central memory CD4+ T cells from blood. The chain recombines TRBV7-2 with TRBJ1-1; no clear D gene. CDR3 DNA: TGTGCCAGCAGCTTATCTCCAGGCACTGAAGCTTTCTTT. Its protein is CASSLSPGTEAFF.